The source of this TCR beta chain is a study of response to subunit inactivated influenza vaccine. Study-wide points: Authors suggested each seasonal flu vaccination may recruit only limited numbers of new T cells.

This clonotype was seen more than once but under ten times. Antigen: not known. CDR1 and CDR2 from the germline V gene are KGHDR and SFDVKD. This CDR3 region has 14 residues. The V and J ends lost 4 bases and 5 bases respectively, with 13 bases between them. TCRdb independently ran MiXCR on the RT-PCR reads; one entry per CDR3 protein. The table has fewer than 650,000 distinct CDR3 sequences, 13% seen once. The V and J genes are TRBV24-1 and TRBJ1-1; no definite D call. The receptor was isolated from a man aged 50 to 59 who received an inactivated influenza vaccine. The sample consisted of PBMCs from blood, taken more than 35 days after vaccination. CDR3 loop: CATSERPPRTEAFF. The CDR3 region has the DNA TGTGCCACCAGTGAGCGACCACCGCGTACTGAAGCTTTCTTT.